The next 12 T cell receptor beta chains were all read from a single sample in a study of T-cell reconstitution after alpha-beta-depleted transplantation in children. The TCRbeta library was prepared with unique molecular identifiers. Each CDR3 protein is one row after TCRdb ran MiXCR on the PCR reads. The sample contains 200,000 to 250,000 distinct CDR3 sequences, 6.5% to 9% of which appear only once. Specimen: PBMCs, mostly from graft donor cells, collected 180 days after TCRalphabeta/CD19-depleted stem cell transplant. The receptors were gathered from a male patient under 18 who had a stem cell transplant for acute lymphoblastic leukemia, so the T cells may come from the graft donor.

Points on this clonotype: A much larger clone differs from this one at a single base, so this may be a read error. The chain recombines TRBV2 with TRBJ2-7; tentatively, D is TRBD1 (6 bases). Germline CDR1 reads SNHLY; CDR2 reads FYNNEI. The CDR3 has 14 residues. The CDR3 reads CASRHPGALYEQCF. CDR3 sequence (DNA): TGTGCCAGCAGACACCCAGGGGCCCTTTACGAGCAGTGCTTC.

At least ten counts were recorded for this clonotype. The chain uses TRBV11-2 and TRBJ2-2, with TRBD2 identical over 15 bases. J gave up 7 bases and V 5 bases, and 8 bases lay outside the gene matches. Per the germline V gene, CDR1 is SGHAT and CDR2 is FQNNGV. The CDR3 length is 17 residues. Here the CDR3 reads CASSKGLAGGGGGELFF. Here the CDR3 DNA reads TGTGCCAGCAGCAAGGGACTAGCGGGAGGCGGGGGCGGGGAGCTGTTTTTT.

This clonotype was counted many times. The chain couples TRBV29-1 to TRBJ2-3; either TRBD1 or TRBD2 may supply D (5 bases each). CDR1 and CDR2 (germline): SQVTM, ANQGSEA. This CDR3 region has 14 residues. V was pared by 7 bases and J by 2 bases, with 16 bases between. DNA for the CDR3: TGCAGCGCGCGAGGGGTGGGGGTCACAGATACGCAGTATTTT. Encoded protein: CSARGVGVTDTQYF.

This clonotype has a count of ten or more. The chain links TRBV7-6 to TRBJ2-1; TRBD2 matches at 9 bases. V lost 1 base to trimming and J lost 7 bases; unmatched junction nucleotides: 11. The CDR3 is made up of 17 amino acids. Germline lookup yields CDR1 SGHVS and CDR2 FNYEAQ. This CDR3 reads CASSLGHSGSNRNEQFF. CDR3 bases: TGTGCCAGCAGCTTAGGCCATAGCGGGAGTAATAGAAATGAGCAGTTCTTC.

This clonotype was counted between two and nine times. The chain combines TRBV23-1 with TRBJ2-7; a possible D gene is TRBD2 (5 bases). TRBV23-1 is marked as an open reading frame, function uncertain. The CDR3 runs 13 residues. Between the trimmed V and J ends, which lost 4 bases and 2 bases, there was a span of 9 bases. CDR3 residues: CASSRGLPYEQYF. The CDR3 nucleotides are TGCGCCAGCAGTCGAGGGTTGCCCTACGAGCAGTACTTC.

This clonotype was detected ten times or more. The V gene is TRBV15, the J gene TRBJ2-3, with TRBD1 matching 10 bases. The ends lost 3 bases at V and 4 bases at J; junction bases unmatched: 1. Germline V gives CDR1 LNHNV, CDR2 YYDKDF (reference sequence). The CDR3 is 14 amino acids. The CDR3 region is CATSRDRGADTQYF. CDR3 coding DNA: TGTGCCACCAGCAGGGACAGGGGGGCAGATACGCAGTATTTT.

The sample holds many counts of this clonotype. The J gene is TRBJ1-5, the V gene TRBV12-3 or TRBV12-4; D is uncertain. This CDR3 spans 16 amino acids. V lost 6 bases, J lost 0 bases, and 15 bases lay in between. DNA for the CDR3: TGTGCCAGCAGCCCCTTAGGCTGGGGTAGCAATCAGCCCCAGCATTTT. It translates to CASSPLGWGSNQPQHF.

This clonotype was seen repeatedly, ten times or more. This chain links TRBV12-3 or TRBV12-4 with TRBJ2-7; possibly TRBD1 for D (7 bases). The CDR3 is 12 amino acids. V lost 6 bases, J lost 7 bases, and 13 bases lay in between. The CDR3 nucleotides are TGTGCCAGCAGGGAGGGGGCGCTGGAGCAGTACTTC. It specifies CASREGALEQYF.

This clonotype was seen repeatedly, ten times or more. The V and J genes are TRBV20-1 and TRBJ2-7; TRBD2 matches at 8 bases. J was trimmed by 6 bases and V by 3 bases; bases with no gene match: 13. Germline V gives CDR1 DFQATT, CDR2 SNEGSKA (reference sequence). The CDR3 loop spans 15 amino acids. The CDR3 here is CSASILAAGPGEQYF. The CDR3 DNA is TGCAGTGCTAGTATACTAGCGGCGGGTCCGGGCGAGCAGTACTTC.

At least ten counts were recorded for this clonotype. The V call is TRBV7-2, the J call TRBJ2-7; 9 positions match TRBD1. Germline V gene data show CDR1 as SGHTA and CDR2 as FQGNSA. J gave up 4 bases and V 3 bases, and 7 bases lay outside the gene matches. This CDR3 has 15 residues. The CDR3 DNA is TGTGCCAGCAGCTTCCACAGGGGGCGGGGGTACGAGCAGTACTTC. Protein sequence: CASSFHRGRGYEQYF. Together with reference TRBV7-2 and TRBJ2-7, the CDR3 gives the full variable domain: GAGVSQSPSNKVTEKGKDVELRCDPISGHTALYWYRQSLGQGLEFLIYFQGNSAPDKSGLPSDRFSAERTGGSVSTLTIQRTQQEDSAVYLCASSFHRGRGYEQYFGPGTRLTVT.

This clonotype was seen at least ten times. The chain links TRBV29-1 to TRBJ2-3, with TRBD1 as a possible D gene (6 bases). V lost 4 bases and J lost 4, with 21 bases in between. Germline lookup yields CDR1 SQVTM and CDR2 ANQGSEA. CDR3 length: 16 amino acids. This CDR3 reads CSVVGGPTRGADTQYF. In DNA form, the CDR3 reads TGCAGCGTTGTTGGGGGCCCAACTCGTGGGGCAGATACGCAGTATTTT.

This clonotype showed up many times. The CDR3 coding sequence is TGTGCCAGCAGCGCCTCGGGACTAGCGACTTACACCGGGGAGCTGTTTTTT. Its protein product is CASSASGLATYTGELFF. The chain carries TRBV7-2 and TRBJ2-2, with 10 positions matching TRBD2. There are 17 residues in the CDR3. Looked up from germline, CDR1 is SGHTA and CDR2 is FQGNSA. The V and J ends lost 5 bases and 3 bases, in that order; junction bases with no gene match: 9.